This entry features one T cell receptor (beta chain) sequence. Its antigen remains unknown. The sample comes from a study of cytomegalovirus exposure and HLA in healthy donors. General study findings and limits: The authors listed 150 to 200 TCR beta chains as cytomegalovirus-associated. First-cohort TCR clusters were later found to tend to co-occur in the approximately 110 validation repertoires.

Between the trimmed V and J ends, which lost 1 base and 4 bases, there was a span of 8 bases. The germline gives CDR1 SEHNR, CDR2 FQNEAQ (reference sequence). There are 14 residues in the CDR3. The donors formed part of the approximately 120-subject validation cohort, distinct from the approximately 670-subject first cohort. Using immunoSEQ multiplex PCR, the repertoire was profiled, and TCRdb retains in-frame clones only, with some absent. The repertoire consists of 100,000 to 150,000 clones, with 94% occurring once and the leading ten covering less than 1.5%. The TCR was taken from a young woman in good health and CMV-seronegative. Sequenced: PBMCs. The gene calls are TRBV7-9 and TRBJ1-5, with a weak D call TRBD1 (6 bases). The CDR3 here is CASSLDRANQPQHF. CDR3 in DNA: TGTGCCAGCAGCTTAGACAGGGCAAATCAGCCCCAGCATTTT.